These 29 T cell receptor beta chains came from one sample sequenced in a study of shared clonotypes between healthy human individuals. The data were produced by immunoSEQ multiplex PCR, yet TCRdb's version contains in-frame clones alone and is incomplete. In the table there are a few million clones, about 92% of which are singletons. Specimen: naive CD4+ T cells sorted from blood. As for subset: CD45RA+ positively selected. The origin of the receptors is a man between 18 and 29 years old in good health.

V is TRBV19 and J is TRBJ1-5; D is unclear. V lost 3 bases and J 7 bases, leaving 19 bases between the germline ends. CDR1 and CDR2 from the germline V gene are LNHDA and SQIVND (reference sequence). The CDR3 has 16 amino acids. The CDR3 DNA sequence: TGTGCCAGTAGTATCCAAGGAAGGCATTCGGGACAGCCCCAGCATTTT. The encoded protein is CASSIQGRHSGQPQHF.

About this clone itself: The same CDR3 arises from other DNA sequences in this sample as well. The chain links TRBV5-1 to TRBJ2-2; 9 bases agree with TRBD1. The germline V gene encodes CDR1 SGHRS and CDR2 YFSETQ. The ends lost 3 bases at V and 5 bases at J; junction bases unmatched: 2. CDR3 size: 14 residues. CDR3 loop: CASSSDRGTGELFF. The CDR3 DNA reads TGCGCCAGCAGCTCGGACAGGGGAACCGGGGAGCTGTTTTTT.

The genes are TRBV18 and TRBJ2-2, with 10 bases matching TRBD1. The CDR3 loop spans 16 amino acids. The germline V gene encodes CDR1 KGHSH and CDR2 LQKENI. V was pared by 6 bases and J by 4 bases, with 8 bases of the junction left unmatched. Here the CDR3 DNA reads TGTGCCAGCTCCCCAAGTGGGACAGGGGTCACCGGGGAGCTGTTTTTT. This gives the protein CASSPSGTGVTGELFF.

CDR3 in amino acids: CASSLGRAESMNEQFF. The CDR3 coding sequence is TGTGCCAGCAGCTTAGGGAGGGCCGAATCTATGAATGAGCAGTTCTTC. The rearrangement joins TRBV7-2 to TRBJ2-1, with D perhaps matching TRBD2 (6 bases). The germline CDR1 and CDR2 sequences are SGHTA and FQGNSA. The CDR3 contains 16 residues. The germline V and J ends were trimmed by 1 base and 7 bases, with 17 bases remaining between them.

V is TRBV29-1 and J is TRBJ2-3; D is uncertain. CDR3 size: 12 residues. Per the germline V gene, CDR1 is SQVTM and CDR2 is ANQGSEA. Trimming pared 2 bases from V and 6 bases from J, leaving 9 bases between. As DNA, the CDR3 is TGCAGCGTTGAATCCCGGGCCGATACGCAGTATTTT. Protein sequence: CSVESRADTQYF.

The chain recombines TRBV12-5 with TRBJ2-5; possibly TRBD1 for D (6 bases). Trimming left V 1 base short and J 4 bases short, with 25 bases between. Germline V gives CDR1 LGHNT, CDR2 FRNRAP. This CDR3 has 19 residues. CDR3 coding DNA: TGTGCTAGTGGTTTGGCGCTAAAAACCGGGACATTGGGCCTAGAGACCCAGTACTTC. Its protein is CASGLALKTGTLGLETQYF.

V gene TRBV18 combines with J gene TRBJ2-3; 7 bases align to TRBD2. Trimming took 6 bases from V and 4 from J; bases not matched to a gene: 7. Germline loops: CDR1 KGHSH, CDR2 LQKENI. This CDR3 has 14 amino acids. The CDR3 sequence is CASSPMGGADTQYF. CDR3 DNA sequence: TGTGCCAGCTCCCCTATGGGGGGGGCAGATACGCAGTATTTT. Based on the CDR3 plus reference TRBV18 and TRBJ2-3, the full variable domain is NAGVMQNPRHLVRRRGQEARLRCSPMKGHSHVYWYRQLPEEGLKFMVYLQKENIIDESGMPKERFSAEFPKEGPSILRIQQVVRGDSAAYFCASSPMGGADTQYFGPGTRLTVL.

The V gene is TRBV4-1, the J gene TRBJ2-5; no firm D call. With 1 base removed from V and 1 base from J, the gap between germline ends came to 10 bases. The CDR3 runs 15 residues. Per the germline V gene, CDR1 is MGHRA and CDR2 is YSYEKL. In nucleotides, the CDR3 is TGCGCCAGCAGCCAAGCCCCCAAGGGCCAAGAGACCCAGTACTTC. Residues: CASSQAPKGQETQYF.

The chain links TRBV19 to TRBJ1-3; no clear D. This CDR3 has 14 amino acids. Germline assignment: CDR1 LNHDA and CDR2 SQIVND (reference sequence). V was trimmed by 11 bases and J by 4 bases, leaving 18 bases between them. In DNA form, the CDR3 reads TGTGCCTCCCGAGGGCTTCTATGGGGAAACACCATATATTTT. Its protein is CASRGLLWGNTIYF.

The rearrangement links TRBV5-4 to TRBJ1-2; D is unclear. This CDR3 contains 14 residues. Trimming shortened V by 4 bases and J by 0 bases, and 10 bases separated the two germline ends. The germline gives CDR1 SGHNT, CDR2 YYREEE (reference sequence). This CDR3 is CASSHVAANYGYTF. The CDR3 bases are TGTGCCAGCAGCCATGTTGCCGCTAACTATGGCTACACCTTC.

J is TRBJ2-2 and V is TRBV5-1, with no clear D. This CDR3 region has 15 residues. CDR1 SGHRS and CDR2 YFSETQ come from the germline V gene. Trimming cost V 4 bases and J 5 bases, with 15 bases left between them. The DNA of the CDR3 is TGCGCCAGCAGCCTTGTTAGTCTTGGTACCGGGGAGCTGTTTTTT. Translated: CASSLVSLGTGELFF.

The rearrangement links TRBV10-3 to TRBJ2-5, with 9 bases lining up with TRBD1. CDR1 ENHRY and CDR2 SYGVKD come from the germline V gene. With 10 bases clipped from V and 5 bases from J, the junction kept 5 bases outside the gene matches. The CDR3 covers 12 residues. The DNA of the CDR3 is TGTGCCACCTCGGGACAGGGCGAGACCCAGTACTTC. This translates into CATSGQGETQYF.

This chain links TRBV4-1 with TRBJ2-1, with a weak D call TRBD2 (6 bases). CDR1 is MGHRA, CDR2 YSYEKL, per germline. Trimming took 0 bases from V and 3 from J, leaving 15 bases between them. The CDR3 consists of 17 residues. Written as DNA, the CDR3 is TGCGCCAGCAGCCAAGAAGAGAGCGGGCAATACTACAATGAGCAGTTCTTC. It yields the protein CASSQEESGQYYNEQFF.

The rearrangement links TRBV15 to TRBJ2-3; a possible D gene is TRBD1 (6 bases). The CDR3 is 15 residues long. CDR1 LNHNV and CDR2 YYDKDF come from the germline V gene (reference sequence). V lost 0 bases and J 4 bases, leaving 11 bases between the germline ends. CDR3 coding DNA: TGTGCCACCAGCAGAGAAACAGGGTACGCAGATACGCAGTATTTT. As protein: CATSRETGYADTQYF.

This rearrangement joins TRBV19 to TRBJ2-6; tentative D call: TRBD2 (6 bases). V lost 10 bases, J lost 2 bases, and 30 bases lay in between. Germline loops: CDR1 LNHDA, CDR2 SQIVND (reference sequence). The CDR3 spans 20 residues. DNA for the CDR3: TGTGCCACCCGTAGCCCTCTTAGCGGACTTAACCCCACTGGGGCCAACGTCCTGACTTTC. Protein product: CATRSPLSGLNPTGANVLTF.

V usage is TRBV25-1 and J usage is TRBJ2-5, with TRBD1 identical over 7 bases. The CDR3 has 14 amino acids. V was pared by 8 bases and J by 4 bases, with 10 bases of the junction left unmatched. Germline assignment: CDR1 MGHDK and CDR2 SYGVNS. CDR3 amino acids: CASVAQTGLETQYF. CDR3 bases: TGTGCCAGCGTAGCCCAGACAGGGCTAGAGACCCAGTACTTC.

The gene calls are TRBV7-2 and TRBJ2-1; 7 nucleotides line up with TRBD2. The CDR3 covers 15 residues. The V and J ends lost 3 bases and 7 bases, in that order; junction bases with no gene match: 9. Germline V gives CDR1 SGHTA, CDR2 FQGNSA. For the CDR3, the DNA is TGTGCCAGCAGCTTGGTAGGACTAGGCGTAAATGAGCAGTTCTTC. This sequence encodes CASSLVGLGVNEQFF.

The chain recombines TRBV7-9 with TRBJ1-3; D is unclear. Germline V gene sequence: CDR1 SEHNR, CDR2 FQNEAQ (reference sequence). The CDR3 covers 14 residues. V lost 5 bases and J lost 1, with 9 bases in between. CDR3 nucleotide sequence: TGTGCCAGCAGCCCCCTAGGTTCTGGAAACACCATATATTTT. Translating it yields CASSPLGSGNTIYF.

CDR3 DNA: TGTGCCAGCACCCGACGGGAGAACAATGAGCAGTTCTTC. It yields the protein CASTRRENNEQFF. V is TRBV6-5 and J is TRBJ2-1, with a weak D call TRBD2 (6 bases). Germline V lookup: CDR1 MNHEY, CDR2 SVGAGI. The CDR3 covers 13 residues. The V end lost 7 bases, the J end lost 5 bases, and 12 bases lay between the germline ends.

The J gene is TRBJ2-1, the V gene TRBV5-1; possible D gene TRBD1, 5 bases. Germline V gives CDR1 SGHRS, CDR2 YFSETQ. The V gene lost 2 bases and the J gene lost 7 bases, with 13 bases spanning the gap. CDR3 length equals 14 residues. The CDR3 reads CASSFVGSGNEQFF. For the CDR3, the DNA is TGCGCCAGCAGCTTCGTAGGGTCAGGGAATGAGCAGTTCTTC.

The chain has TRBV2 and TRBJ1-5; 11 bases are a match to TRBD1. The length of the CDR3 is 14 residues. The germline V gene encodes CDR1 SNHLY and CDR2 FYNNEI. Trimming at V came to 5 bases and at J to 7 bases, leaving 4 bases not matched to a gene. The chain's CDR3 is CASSPGQGAQPQHF. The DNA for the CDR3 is TGTGCCAGCAGTCCTGGACAGGGGGCACAGCCCCAGCATTTT.

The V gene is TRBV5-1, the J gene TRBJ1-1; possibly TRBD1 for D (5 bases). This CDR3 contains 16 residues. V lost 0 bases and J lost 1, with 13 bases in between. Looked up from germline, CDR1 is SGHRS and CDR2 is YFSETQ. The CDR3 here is CASSLARQTQNTEAFF. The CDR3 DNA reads TGCGCCAGCAGCTTGGCCAGACAGACCCAGAACACTGAAGCTTTCTTT. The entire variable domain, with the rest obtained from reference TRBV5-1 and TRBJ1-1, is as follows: KAGVTQTPRYLIKTRGQQVTLSCSPISGHRSVSWYQQTPGQGLQFLFEYFSETQRNKGNFPGRFSGRQFSNSRSEMNVSTLELGDSALYLCASSLARQTQNTEAFFGQGTRLTVV.

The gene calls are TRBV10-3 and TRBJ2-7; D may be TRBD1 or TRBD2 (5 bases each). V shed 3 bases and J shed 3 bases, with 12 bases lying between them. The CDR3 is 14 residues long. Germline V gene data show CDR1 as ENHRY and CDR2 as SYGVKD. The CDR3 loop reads CAISEGTVVYEQYF. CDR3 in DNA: TGTGCCATCAGTGAAGGGACGGTGGTCTACGAGCAGTACTTC.

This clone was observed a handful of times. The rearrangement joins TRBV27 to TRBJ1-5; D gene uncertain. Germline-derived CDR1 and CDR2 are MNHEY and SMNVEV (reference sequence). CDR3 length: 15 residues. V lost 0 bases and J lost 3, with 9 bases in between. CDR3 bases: TGTGCCAGCAGTTTATCAGGGTCTGCCAATCAGCCCCAGCATTTT. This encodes CASSLSGSANQPQHF.

The CDR3 coding sequence is TGTGCCAGCAGCCTCGGGACAGAAAGAACTAATGAAAAACTGTTTTTT. Its translation: CASSLGTERTNEKLFF. The chain couples TRBV5-6 to TRBJ1-4, with 7 bases lining up with TRBD1. Germline CDR1 and CDR2: SGHDT and YYEEEE. V was clipped by 4 bases and J by 1 base; unmatched bases: 7. There are 16 residues in the CDR3.

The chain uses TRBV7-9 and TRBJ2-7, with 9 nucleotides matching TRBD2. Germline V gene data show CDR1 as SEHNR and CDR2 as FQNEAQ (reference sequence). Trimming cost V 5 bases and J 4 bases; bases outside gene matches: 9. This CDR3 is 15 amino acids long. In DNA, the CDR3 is TGTGCCAGCAGCGCGAGACTAGCGGCCCTGTACGAGCAGTACTTC. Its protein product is CASSARLAALYEQYF.

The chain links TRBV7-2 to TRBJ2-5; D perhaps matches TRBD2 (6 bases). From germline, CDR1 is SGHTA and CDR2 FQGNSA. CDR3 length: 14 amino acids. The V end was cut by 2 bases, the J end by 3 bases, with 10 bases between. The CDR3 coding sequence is TGTGCCAGCAGCTTATCGCCGGGGGAAGAGACCCAGTACTTC. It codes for CASSLSPGEETQYF.

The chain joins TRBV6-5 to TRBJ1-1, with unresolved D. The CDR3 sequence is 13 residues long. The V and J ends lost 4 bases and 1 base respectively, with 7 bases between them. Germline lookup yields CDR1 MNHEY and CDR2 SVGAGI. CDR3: CASSSQRNTEAFF. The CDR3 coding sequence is TGTGCCAGCAGTTCACAGCGGAACACTGAAGCTTTCTTT.

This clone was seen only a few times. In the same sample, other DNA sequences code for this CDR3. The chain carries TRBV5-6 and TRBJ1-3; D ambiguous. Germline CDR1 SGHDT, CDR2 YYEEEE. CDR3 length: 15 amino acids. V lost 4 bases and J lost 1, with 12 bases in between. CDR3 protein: CASSPVGGSGNTIYF. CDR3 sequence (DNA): TGTGCCAGCAGCCCAGTAGGCGGGTCTGGAAACACCATATATTTT.